Each of the 9 T cell receptor beta chains below was sequenced from the same sample in a study of T cell changes during pregnancy in multiple sclerosis. Generated by immunoSEQ multiplex PCR, the TCRdb table keeps only in-frame clones and is missing some. The sample lists some 64,000 clones, 90% seen once, with about 2.1% in the top ten. The source was peripheral blood, collected in the second trimester of pregnancy. The receptors shown here come from a female donor in good health, enrolled as a control in a pregnancy study.

This chain uses TRBV2 with TRBJ2-1, with D possibly matching TRBD1 (8 bases). Trimming stripped 4 bases from V and 7 bases from J, with 20 bases between. The CDR3 extends over 16 amino acids. CDR1 and CDR2 from the germline V gene are SNHLY and FYNNEI. In DNA form, the CDR3 reads TGTGCCAGCAGTGCTCGGACAGGGAGGGGAGGGAATGAGCAGTTCTTC. This encodes CASSARTGRGGNEQFF.

This clone is a singleton in its sample. This chain links TRBV21-1 with TRBJ1-6. TRBV21-1 is noted as a pseudogene. This CDR3 is built from 17 residues. CDR3: CASSKGEGQYCDSPLHF. DNA of the CDR3: TGTGCCAGCAGCAAAGGTGAGGGCCAGTATTGCGATTCACCCCTCCACTTT.

V and J are TRBV14 and TRBJ2-2; D is undetermined. Germline V gene lookup returns CDR1 SGHDN and CDR2 FVKESK. V was pared by 0 bases and J by 5 bases, with 7 bases between. This CDR3 contains 14 residues. CDR3 DNA: TGTGCCAGCAGCCAAGAATCACGGACCGGGGAGCTGTTTTTT. Translating it yields CASSQESRTGELFF.

The rearrangement uses TRBV6-6 and TRBJ2-3, with unresolved D. This CDR3 spans 11 amino acids. Trimming shortened V by 2 bases and J by 7 bases, and 4 bases separated the two germline ends. Germline V gene sequence: CDR1 MNHNY, CDR2 SVGAGI (reference sequence). The CDR3: CASSYVNTQYF. The CDR3 DNA sequence: TGTGCCAGCAGTTACGTTAATACGCAGTATTTT.

The V gene is TRBV5-1, the J gene TRBJ2-7, with TRBD1 as a possible D gene (6 bases). Trimming removed 4 bases from V and 4 bases from J, with 21 bases in between. The CDR3 loop spans 16 amino acids. In germline, CDR1 is SGHRS, CDR2 YFSETQ. CDR3 sequence reads: CASSATTGTNFYEQYF. As DNA, the CDR3 is TGCGCCAGCAGCGCAACTACCGGGACAAATTTTTACGAGCAGTACTTC.

The rearrangement uses TRBV29-1 and TRBJ1-2, with D unresolved. CDR3 length: 13 amino acids. CDR1 SQVTM and CDR2 ANQGSEA come from the germline V gene. V lost 5 bases to trimming and J lost 0 bases, with 10 bases between them. DNA of the CDR3: TGCAGCGTTCCAGGCCTCACTAACTATGGCTACACCTTC. As protein: CSVPGLTNYGYTF.

This chain uses TRBV5-1 with TRBJ1-4, with D unresolved. CDR1 is SGHRS and CDR2 is YFSETQ in the germline V gene. The CDR3 has 13 amino acids. Trimming removed 1 base at V and 8 bases at J, with 9 bases between. The CDR3 nucleotides are TGCGCCAGCAGCTTGACAAGAATGGAAAAACTGTTTTTT. Its protein product is CASSLTRMEKLFF.

About this clone: Relative to the germline gene, one junction end is altered; a read error may explain this. V is TRBV7-8 and J is TRBJ2-7, with unresolved D. CDR3 length: 14 residues. Germline V lookup: CDR1 SGHVS, CDR2 FQNEAQ. As DNA, the CDR3 is TGTGCCAGCAGCATAGCCTATTTAGCCTACGAGCAGTACTTC. Its translation is CASSIAYLAYEQYF.

The chain's CDR3 is CASSLGGGRTDTQYF. The CDR3 nucleotides read TGCGCCAGCAGCTTGGGCGGGGGGCGCACAGATACGCAGTATTTT. V and J are TRBV5-1 and TRBJ2-3; TRBD2 matches 8 bases. This CDR3 is 15 amino acids long. Germline CDR1 reads SGHRS; CDR2 reads YFSETQ. V shed 0 bases, J shed 1 base, and the junction held 1 base outside the gene matches.